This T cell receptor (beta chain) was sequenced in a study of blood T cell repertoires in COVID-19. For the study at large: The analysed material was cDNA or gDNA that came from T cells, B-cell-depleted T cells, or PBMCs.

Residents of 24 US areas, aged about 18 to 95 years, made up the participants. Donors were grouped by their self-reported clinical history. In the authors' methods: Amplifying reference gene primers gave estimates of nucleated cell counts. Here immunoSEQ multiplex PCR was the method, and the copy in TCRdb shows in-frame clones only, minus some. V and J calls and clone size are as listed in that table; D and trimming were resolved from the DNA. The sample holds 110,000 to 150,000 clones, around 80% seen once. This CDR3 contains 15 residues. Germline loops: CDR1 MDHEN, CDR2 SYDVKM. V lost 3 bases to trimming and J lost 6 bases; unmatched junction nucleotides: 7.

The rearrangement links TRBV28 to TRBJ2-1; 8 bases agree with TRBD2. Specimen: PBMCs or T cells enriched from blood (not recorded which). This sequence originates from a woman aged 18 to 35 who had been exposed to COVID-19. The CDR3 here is CASSFSGVRFNEQFF. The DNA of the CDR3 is TGTGCCAGCAGTTTTAGCGGGGTAAGGTTCAATGAGCAGTTCTTC.